This T cell receptor beta chain was sequenced in a study of blood T cell repertoires in COVID-19. Study-level background: The United States, Italy and Spain provided the acute and convalescent COVID-19 samples. T cells, B-cell-depleted T cells, or PBMCs supplied cDNA or gDNA.

Participants classified as exposed had met a COVID-19 case within 2 weeks before study entry. Germline CDR1 reads LGHDT; CDR2 reads YNNKEL (reference sequence). V gave up 7 bases and J gave up 5 bases, with 17 bases separating them. CDR3 size: 14 residues. In the source study's methods: The assay estimated nucleated cells by amplifying reference gene primers. The repertoire was sequenced with immunoSEQ multiplex PCR; TCRdb's copy has only in-frame clones and lacks some. That table furnishes V, J and clone size, whereas the DNA furnished D and trimming. The sample carries around 240,000 clones, about 87% recorded once.

V is TRBV3-1 (or the pseudogene TRBV3-2) and J is TRBJ2-5; maybe TRBD2 (6 bases). The TCR originated in a man aged 45 to 65 who had been exposed to COVID-19. The sequenced sample consisted of PBMCs or T cells enriched from blood (not recorded which). Here the CDR3 reads CASTQTHRGETQYF. CDR3 sequence (DNA): TGTGCCAGCACCCAGACACATCGGGGGGAGACCCAGTACTTC.